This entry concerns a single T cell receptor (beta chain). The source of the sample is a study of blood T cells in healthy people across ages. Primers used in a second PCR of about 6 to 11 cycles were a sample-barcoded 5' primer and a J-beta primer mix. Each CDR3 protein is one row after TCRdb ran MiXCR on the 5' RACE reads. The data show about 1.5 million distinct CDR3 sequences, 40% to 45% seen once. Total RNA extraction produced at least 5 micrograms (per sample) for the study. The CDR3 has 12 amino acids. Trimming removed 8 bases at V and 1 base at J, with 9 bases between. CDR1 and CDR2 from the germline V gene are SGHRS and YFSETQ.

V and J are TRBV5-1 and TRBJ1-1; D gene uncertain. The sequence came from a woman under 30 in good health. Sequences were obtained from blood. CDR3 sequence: CASGPGNTEAFF. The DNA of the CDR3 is TGCGCCAGTGGCCCTGGGAACACTGAAGCTTTCTTT.